The 5 T cell receptor beta chains reported below all come from one sample, sequenced in a study of cytomegalovirus exposure and HLA in healthy donors. The PCR employed 60 Vbeta primers together with 13 Jbeta primers. The repertoire was sequenced with immunoSEQ multiplex PCR; TCRdb's copy has only in-frame clones and lacks some. The data include 45,000 to 70,000 clones; the top ten clones carry approximately 12%. Material for sequencing was PBMCs. These receptors originate from a woman younger than 45 in good health and CMV-seropositive.

The V gene is TRBV7-6, the J gene TRBJ1-2, with D maybe TRBD1 (6 bases). The germline gives CDR1 SGHVS, CDR2 FNYEAQ. CDR3 length equals 15 residues. The V end was cut by 4 bases, the J end by 6 bases, with 18 bases between. In nucleotides, the CDR3 is TGTGCCAGCAGCTCGAACGTACAGGGTGTGCATGGCTACACCTTC. Its protein is CASSSNVQGVHGYTF.

As regards this clone: A junction boundary mismatches the germline segment, possibly from a read error. This chain connects TRBV11-2 to TRBJ1-2, with D uncertain. CDR3 length equals 10 residues. The germline V gene has CDR1 SGHAT and CDR2 FQNNGV. The CDR3 DNA follows: TGTGCCAGCAGTCTAAACGAGGCAAGCTTC. Its protein product is CASSLNEASF.

V and J are TRBV11-2 and TRBJ2-7, with 7 bases matching TRBD1. With V trimmed by 4 bases and J by 6 bases, 6 bases remained unmatched. The CDR3 runs to 13 residues. The germline gives CDR1 SGHAT, CDR2 FQNNGV. Here the CDR3 reads CASSSTGLGEQYF. The CDR3 DNA is TGTGCCAGCAGCTCGACAGGGCTCGGCGAGCAGTACTTC.

J is TRBJ2-7 and V is TRBV7-2, with TRBD1 matching over 8 bases. The CDR3 runs to 14 residues. Germline CDR1 SGHTA, CDR2 FQGNSA. With V trimmed by 5 bases and J by 3 bases, 6 bases remained unmatched. The CDR3 nucleotides are TGTGCCAGCAGCCCACGGGACAGGATCTACGAGCAGTACTTC. It is translated as CASSPRDRIYEQYF. The complete variable domain, with remaining parts taken from reference TRBV7-2 and TRBJ2-7, reads GAGVSQSPSNKVTEKGKDVELRCDPISGHTALYWYRQSLGQGLEFLIYFQGNSAPDKSGLPSDRFSAERTGGSVSTLTIQRTQQEDSAVYLCASSPRDRIYEQYFGPGTRLTVT.

The V gene is TRBV11-3, the J gene TRBJ1-1; a possible D gene is TRBD1 (6 bases). The CDR3 contains 12 residues. V lost 5 bases and J lost 4, with 8 bases in between. The germline CDR1 and CDR2 sequences are SGHNT and YENEEA. The DNA of the CDR3 is TGTGCCAGCAGCCTGGACAGCACTGAAGCTTTCTTT. This sequence encodes CASSLDSTEAFF.